Sequencing of this T cell receptor (beta chain) was carried out in a study of cytomegalovirus exposure and HLA in healthy donors. Background on the study: Out of roughly 200 million T cells, an earlier analysis found 117 million unique TCR beta sequences in total.

In germline, CDR1 is SGHTA, CDR2 FQGNSA. Between the trimmed V and J ends, which lost 2 bases and 6 bases, there was a span of 8 bases. CDR3 length equals 12 residues. This clone was detected only a few times. Its target is not known. The PCR employed 60 Vbeta primers together with 13 Jbeta primers. Generated by immunoSEQ multiplex PCR, the TCRdb table keeps only in-frame clones and is missing some. The sample yields 95,000 to 150,000 clones, around three quarters seen once. Whole-study findings and limits: An analysis was carried out later, and it reportedly showed fewer N-insertions in an Asian-associated ancestry cluster than the approximately 670-donor mean.

The sample comprised PBMCs. The TCR originated in a man younger than 30 in good health and CMV-seropositive. This chain uses TRBV7-2 with TRBJ2-7, with D possibly TRBD2 on 5 matching bases. The CDR3 DNA follows: TGTGCCAGCAGCTTAACTAGATTCGAGCAGTACTTC. Its translation is CASSLTRFEQYF.